This TCR beta chain was captured in a study of siplizumab effects on memory and regulatory T cells. Whole-study findings and limits: Alloreactive CD4+ clones that could be mapped were on average approximately 69% Treg-derived with siplizumab, against about 28% in controls.

A note on this clone: Its matching antigen is unknown.

Sequenced by immunoSEQ multiplex PCR; TCRdb stores in-frame clones only, minus some. The table includes tens of thousands of clones, roughly 86% detected once. Sequences were obtained from Tregs sorted from blood. This TCR was sampled from a human donor in good health.

CDR3 loop: CASSFQGQPQHF. The DNA for the CDR3 is TGTGCCAGCAGCTTTCAGGGTCAGCCCCAGCATTTT. The gene calls are TRBV7-2 and TRBJ1-5; a possible D gene is TRBD1 (5 bases). Germline CDR1 reads SGHTA; CDR2 reads FQGNSA. The V gene lost 3 bases and the J gene lost 6 bases, with 6 bases spanning the gap. CDR3 length: 12 amino acids.